This TCR beta chain emerged from a study of cytomegalovirus exposure and HLA in healthy donors. Primers for the PCR totalled 60 Vbeta and 13 Jbeta. Sequenced by immunoSEQ multiplex PCR; TCRdb stores in-frame clones only, minus some. The sample holds 35,000 to 45,000 clones, roughly three quarters seen once. Trimming took 0 bases from V and 4 from J, leaving 13 bases between them. This CDR3 comprises 16 residues. Germline V gene sequence: CDR1 LGHNA, CDR2 YSLEER. As regards this clone: The antigen remains undetermined.

Whole-study findings and limits: Usually a TCR sequence was rare, but some public TCRs were found in many donors. Within a later analysis, the majority of CMV-associated TCR beta chains appeared HLA-restricted. Analysis performed later showed TCR beta chains linked to HLA being more clonally expanded than equally common others.

This receptor was identified in a man younger than 45 in good health and CMV-seronegative. Material: PBMCs. The chain is built from TRBV4-3 and TRBJ1-3; D gene unclear. The chain's CDR3 is CASSQDFALAGNTIYF. The CDR3 DNA reads TGCGCCAGCAGCCAAGATTTCGCCCTAGCAGGAAACACCATATATTTT.